Below, one T cell receptor (beta chain) is given with its context. The protocol was immunoSEQ multiplex PCR, while the TCRdb copy is restricted to in-frame clones and leaves out a portion. The sample contains 300,000 or so clones, approximately 84% of which appear only once. Cohorts were determined from participant-reported clinical history. Recovery among Cohort 3 donors was established by two negative PCRs, clearance, or symptom resolution. With 0 bases removed from V and 6 bases from J, the gap between germline ends came to 10 bases. Germline V gene lookup returns CDR1 SGHRS and CDR2 YFSETQ. This CDR3 is 15 amino acids long. This sample was taken from a study of blood T cell repertoires in COVID-19. The overall study: The United States, Italy and Spain were the sources of the acute and convalescent COVID-19 samples. PBMCs, B-cell-depleted T cells, or T cells provided the cDNA or gDNA that made up the material.

Sequenced input: PBMCs or T cells enriched from blood (not recorded which). The TCR originated in a woman younger than 35 who had recovered from COVID-19. The chain couples TRBV5-1 to TRBJ1-6, with D unresolved. The CDR3 nucleotides read TGCGCCAGCAGCTTGGTGGCTGCCTTTAATTCACCCCTCCACTTT. Encoded protein: CASSLVAAFNSPLHF.